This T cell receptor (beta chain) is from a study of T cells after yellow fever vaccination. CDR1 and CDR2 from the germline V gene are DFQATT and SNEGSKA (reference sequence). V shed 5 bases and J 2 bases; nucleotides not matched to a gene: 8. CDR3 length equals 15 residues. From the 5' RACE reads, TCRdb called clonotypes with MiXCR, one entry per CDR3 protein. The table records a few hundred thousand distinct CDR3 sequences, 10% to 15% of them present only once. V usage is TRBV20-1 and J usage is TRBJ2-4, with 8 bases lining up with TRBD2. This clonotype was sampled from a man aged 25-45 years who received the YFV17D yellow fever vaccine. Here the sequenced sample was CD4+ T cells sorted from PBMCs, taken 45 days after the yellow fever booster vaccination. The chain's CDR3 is CSAPEREKTKNIQYF. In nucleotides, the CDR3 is TGCAGTGCTCCGGAGCGGGAGAAGACCAAAAACATTCAGTACTTC.